The clone carrying this T cell receptor beta chain was recorded many times. Its antigen is unidentified. The data were obtained in a study of molecular identifiers for immune sequencing clone quantification. Turning to the study itself: Replicate experiments divided RNA from roughly 20,000 or 100,000 naive CD8 cells into five parts and sequenced four. Overall study findings and caveats: Clones above 20 RNA copies contained over 99% of effector molecules and under 1% of naive molecules.

This CDR3 region has 14 residues. Trimming removed 5 bases from V and 4 bases from J, with 16 bases in between. Germline V gene lookup returns CDR1 DFQATT and CDR2 SNEGSKA (reference sequence). The sorting of naive CD8 T cells used the CD8+CD4-CCR7+CD45RA+ phenotype. Previously described methods with listed TCR primers produced the bulk TCR libraries. MiXCR was run by TCRdb on the PCR reads, yielding one entry per CDR3 protein. The sample includes just over 40,000 distinct CDR3 sequences, approximately 25% of them seen just once. The chain recombines TRBV20-1 with TRBJ2-3; D possibly uses TRBD1 or TRBD2 (5 bases each). Input material: naive CD8+ T cells from blood, with Jurkat cell RNA spiked in. Subset indicated: FACS-sorted CD8+CD4-CCR7+CD45RA+ naive T cells. This clonotype originated in a human donor in good health. Some libraries in this study had Jurkat cell RNA spiked in. CDR3 residues: CSAGLGPRSDTQYF. The CDR3 DNA reads as TGCAGTGCTGGTTTGGGACCAAGGTCAGATACGCAGTATTTT.